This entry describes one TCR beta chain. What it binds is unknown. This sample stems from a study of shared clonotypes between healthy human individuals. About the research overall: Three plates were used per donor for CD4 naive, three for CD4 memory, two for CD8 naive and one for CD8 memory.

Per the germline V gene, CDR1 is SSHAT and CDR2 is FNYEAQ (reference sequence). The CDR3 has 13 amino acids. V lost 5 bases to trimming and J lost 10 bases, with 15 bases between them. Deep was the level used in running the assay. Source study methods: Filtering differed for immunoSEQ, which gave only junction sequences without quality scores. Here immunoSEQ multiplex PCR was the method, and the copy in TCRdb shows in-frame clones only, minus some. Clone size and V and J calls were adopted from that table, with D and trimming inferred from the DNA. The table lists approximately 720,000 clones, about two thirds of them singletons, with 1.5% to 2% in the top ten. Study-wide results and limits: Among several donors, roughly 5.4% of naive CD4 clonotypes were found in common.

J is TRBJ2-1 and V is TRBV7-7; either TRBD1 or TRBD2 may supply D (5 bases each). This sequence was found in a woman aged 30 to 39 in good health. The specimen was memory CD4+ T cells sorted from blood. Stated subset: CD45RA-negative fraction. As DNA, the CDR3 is TGTGCCAGCAGCAAGGACACTAGTTACGAGCAGTTCTTC. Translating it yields CASSKDTSYEQFF.